One and the same sample provided the 17 T cell receptor beta chains below, sequenced in a study of early T cells in non-severe SARS-CoV-2 infection (dated by TCRdb to the early 2020s). The receptor library was made with 5' RACE. For sequencing, a NextSeq 500 was employed. TCRdb reanalyzed the raw reads on its own, using fastp at Q25 for trimming and MiXCR for clone calling, and kept in-frame beta chains. Each CDR3 protein gets just one entry, which takes the most common genes and DNA from the rows behind it. This sample holds roughly 110,000 distinct CDR3 sequences; over 8.5% were observed only once. Approximately 7.3% of the sample goes to the ten largest clones. The sequenced material came from whole blood. These receptor sequences come from an adult who was a healthcare worker with PCR-confirmed SARS-CoV-2 infection or an uninfected control (not recorded which).

This chain uses TRBV11-2 with TRBJ2-3; 9 positions match TRBD2. Losses at the gene ends were 2 bases for V and 5 bases for J; bases not matched to a gene: 5. From germline, CDR1 is SGHAT and CDR2 FQNNGV. The CDR3 spans 15 residues. CDR3 DNA sequence: TGTGCCAGCAGCTTACGTGCGGGAGGGCGAGATACGCAGTATTTT. Protein product: CASSLRAGGRDTQYF.

The chain is built from TRBV5-1 and TRBJ2-7; TRBD2 matches 10 bases. V shed 2 bases, J shed 5 bases, and the junction held 4 bases outside the gene matches. Per the germline V gene, CDR1 is SGHRS and CDR2 is YFSETQ. The CDR3 totals 14 residues. This CDR3 is CASSFSGRADEQYF. Written as DNA, the CDR3 is TGCGCCAGCAGCTTCAGCGGGAGGGCTGACGAGCAGTACTTC.

In its sample, this clonotype was seen a few times. The chain uses TRBV20-1 and TRBJ2-1; D possibly corresponds to TRBD2 (6 bases). The V end lost 5 bases, the J end lost 6 bases, and 11 bases lay between the germline ends. Germline V gene lookup returns CDR1 DFQATT and CDR2 SNEGSKA (reference sequence). The CDR3 loop spans 12 amino acids. CDR3 region: CSAGTGLNEQFF. The CDR3 DNA sequence: TGCAGTGCTGGGACTGGACTCAATGAGCAGTTCTTC.

This sequence joins TRBV10-1 and TRBJ2-5; no clear D gene. With 9 bases removed from V and 2 bases from J, the gap between germline ends came to 7 bases. Per germline, CDR1 WNHNN and CDR2 SYGVQD (reference sequence). The length of the CDR3 is 11 residues. The CDR3 sequence: CASEAQETQYF. For the CDR3, the DNA is TGCGCCAGTGAGGCTCAAGAGACCCAGTACTTC.

The V call is TRBV20-1, the J call TRBJ1-5; a possible D gene is TRBD1 (6 bases). The germline CDR1 and CDR2 sequences are DFQATT and SNEGSKA (reference sequence). V lost 6 bases and J 6 bases, leaving 21 bases between the germline ends. There are 15 residues in the CDR3. The CDR3 protein is CSANGVGIGGQPQHF. In DNA, the CDR3 is TGCAGTGCGAATGGAGTCGGTATAGGGGGTCAGCCCCAGCATTTT.

CDR3 region: CASSQPGGSQYF. The CDR3 coding sequence is TGTGCCAGCAGCCAGCCGGGGGGTTCGCAGTATTTT. This sequence joins TRBV3-1 and TRBJ2-3; 7 nucleotides match TRBD2. J gave up 10 bases and V 3 bases, and 4 bases lay outside the gene matches. The germline gives CDR1 LGHDT, CDR2 YNNKEL (reference sequence). This CDR3 is 12 amino acids long.

This clonotype was observed many times. The V and J genes are TRBV28 and TRBJ2-7, with a tentative D call TRBD2 (6 bases). This CDR3 is built from 15 residues. From germline, CDR1 is MDHEN and CDR2 SYDVKM. The V gene lost 6 bases and the J gene lost 5 bases, with 20 bases spanning the gap. CDR3 in DNA: TGTGCCAGCAGGACAATGGGGCGGGGTGAGAACGAGCAGTACTTC. Its translation: CASRTMGRGENEQYF.

This clonotype has just a few counts. This sequence joins TRBV7-9 and TRBJ2-7, with D perhaps matching TRBD1 or TRBD2 (5 bases each). CDR3 length: 15 amino acids. V lost 6 bases to trimming and J lost 2 bases, with 17 bases between them. The germline CDR1 and CDR2 sequences are SEHNR and FQNEAQ (reference sequence). In DNA, the CDR3 is TGTGCCAGCAGTCTTGCAGGGACCCTTACCTACGAGCAGTACTTC. Its protein product is CASSLAGTLTYEQYF.

V and J are TRBV28 and TRBJ2-1; unclear D gene. The CDR3 has 13 amino acids. Looked up from germline, CDR1 is MDHEN and CDR2 is SYDVKM. V lost 6 bases to trimming and J lost 4 bases, with 10 bases between them. CDR3 in DNA: TGTGCCAGCAGAAGCGCCATTTACAATGAGCAGTTCTTC. It is translated as CASRSAIYNEQFF.

This chain joins TRBV27 and TRBJ2-1, with D perhaps matching TRBD1 (6 bases). CDR1 is MNHEY, CDR2 SMNVEV, per germline (reference sequence). The V and J ends lost 2 bases and 6 bases respectively, with 11 bases between them. The CDR3 contains 14 residues. The CDR3 nucleotides read TGTGCCAGCAGTTTACTAGGGGGTCCCAATGAGCAGTTCTTC. It specifies CASSLLGGPNEQFF.

Written as DNA, the CDR3 is TGTGCCAGCACTTTGGGGGGGGCAGGAGGGGCCAACGTCCTGACTTTC. Protein sequence: CASTLGGAGGANVLTF. The gene calls are TRBV28 and TRBJ2-6, with D maybe TRBD2 (7 bases). Trimming shortened V by 7 bases and J by 4 bases, and 17 bases separated the two germline ends. The germline CDR1 and CDR2 sequences are MDHEN and SYDVKM. The CDR3 covers 16 residues.

The J gene is TRBJ2-7, the V gene TRBV6-5; TRBD1 agrees at 8 bases. CDR3 size: 15 residues. The J segment lost 4 bases and the V segment lost 5 bases, leaving 10 bases of the junction unmatched. Germline assignment: CDR1 MNHEY and CDR2 SVGAGI. CDR3: CASSPVDRGPYEQYF. The CDR3 nucleotides are TGTGCCAGCAGTCCAGTAGACAGGGGCCCTTACGAGCAGTACTTC.

Points on this clonotype: A read error may account for a junction end that differs from germline. The chain employs TRBV2 and TRBJ2-4, with D perhaps matching TRBD1 (6 bases). The CDR3 consists of 15 residues. Germline CDR1 reads SNHLY; CDR2 reads FYNNEI. The CDR3 DNA sequence: TGTACCAGCAGTGCAACAGGGACCCTGAAAAACATTCAGTACTTC. Its protein is CTSSATGTLKNIQYF.

In its sample, this clonotype was seen many times. The V gene is TRBV28, the J gene TRBJ2-7, with 9 bases that match TRBD1. Germline assignment: CDR1 MDHEN and CDR2 SYDVKM. Trimming removed 6 bases from V and 3 bases from J; junction bases left unmatched: 6. The CDR3 is made up of 14 amino acids. Here the CDR3 reads CASRGQGGFYEQYF. For the CDR3, the DNA is TGTGCCAGCAGGGGACAGGGAGGATTCTACGAGCAGTACTTC.

This CDR3 is CASSYDGTTEAFF. CDR3 DNA sequence: TGTGCCAGCAGTTACGACGGAACCACTGAAGCTTTCTTT. This rearrangement joins TRBV28 to TRBJ1-1; D unresolved. The CDR3 has 13 amino acids. Trimming pared 4 bases from V and 4 bases from J, leaving 10 bases between. Germline V gene data show CDR1 as MDHEN and CDR2 as SYDVKM.

Many counts were recorded for this clonotype. CDR3 protein: CASSFGQEYGYTF. In DNA form, the CDR3 reads TGTGCCAGCAGTTTCGGTCAGGAGTATGGCTACACCTTC. The chain couples TRBV12-3 or TRBV12-4 to TRBJ1-2; D gene uncertain. This CDR3 contains 13 residues. V was pared by 3 bases and J by 5 bases, with 10 bases between.

This clonotype was counted many times. The V call is TRBV7-2, the J call TRBJ1-5; a weak D match, TRBD1 (5 bases). From germline, CDR1 is SGHTA and CDR2 FQGNSA. The V gene lost 1 base and the J gene lost 5 bases, with 12 bases spanning the gap. CDR3 length: 15 residues. In DNA form, the CDR3 reads TGTGCCAGCAGCTTAGAACCAGGGCAGGATCAGCCCCAGCATTTT. Protein sequence: CASSLEPGQDQPQHF.